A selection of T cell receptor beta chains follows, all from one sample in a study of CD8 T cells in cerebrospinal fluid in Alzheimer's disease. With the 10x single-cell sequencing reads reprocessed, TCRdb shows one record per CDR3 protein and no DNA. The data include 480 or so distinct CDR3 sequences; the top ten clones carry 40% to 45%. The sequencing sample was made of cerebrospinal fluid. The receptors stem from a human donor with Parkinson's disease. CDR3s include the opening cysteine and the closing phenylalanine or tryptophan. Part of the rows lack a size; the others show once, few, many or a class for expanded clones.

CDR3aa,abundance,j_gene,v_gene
CSARDSRGVLDEQFF,hyperexpanded,TRBJ2-1,TRBV20-1
CASSDRSLGSEQYF,medium-sized,TRBJ2-7,TRBV18
CASSQLNTEAFF,medium-sized,TRBJ1-1,TRBV3-1
CASSPGTGGYEQYF,medium-sized,TRBJ2-7,TRBV28
CSARTSGGAFGETQYF,medium-sized,TRBJ2-5,TRBV20-1
CASSRQDSSYEQYF,medium-sized,TRBJ2-7,TRBV7-9
CASSLTRTANTGELFF,medium-sized,TRBJ2-2,TRBV6-5
CATRSGDTDTQYF,medium-sized,TRBJ2-3,TRBV6-1
CASSYSRAVGNTIYF,medium-sized,TRBJ1-3,TRBV6-5
CASSPPQGAGTLAEAFF,medium-sized,TRBJ1-1,TRBV27
CASSSGEEKLFF,large,TRBJ1-4,TRBV7-6
CASSYQETQYF,medium-sized,TRBJ2-5,TRBV6-2/TRBV6-3
CSAWDSNQPQHF,medium-sized,TRBJ1-5,TRBV20-1
CASSQDWGTVHSPLHF,medium-sized,TRBJ1-6,TRBV4-3
CASSLNRENYGYTF,medium-sized,TRBJ1-2,TRBV18
CASSSNWGGTYEQYF,medium-sized,TRBJ2-7,TRBV5-1
CATSDHRTGASNTGELFF,medium-sized,TRBJ2-2,TRBV24-1
CASSESGAFYNEQFF,medium-sized,TRBJ2-1,TRBV9
CATSRGQGSSPLHF,medium-sized,TRBJ1-6,TRBV15
CASTSRETQYF,medium-sized,TRBJ2-5,TRBV3-1
CASSTRNRGIGQPQHF,medium-sized,TRBJ1-5,TRBV28
CASSLRDQPQHF,medium-sized,TRBJ1-5,TRBV10-2
CASTGATAKNIQYF,medium-sized,TRBJ2-4,TRBV2
CASSSRDEELFF,medium-sized,TRBJ2-2,TRBV5-1
CSVGWGAGNIQYF,large,TRBJ2-4,TRBV29-1
CASWGQAYEQYF,medium-sized,TRBJ2-7,TRBV6-1
CSASGANNEQFF,medium-sized,TRBJ2-1,TRBV20-1
CSARGQGTHEQYF,medium-sized,TRBJ2-7,TRBV20-1
CASSFDHRASGNTIYF,medium-sized,TRBJ1-3,TRBV5-1
CASRSTGPNTGELFF,large,TRBJ2-2,TRBV2
CASSLAGATEAFF,medium-sized,TRBJ1-1,TRBV5-1
CASGLQEGTEAFF,medium-sized,TRBJ1-1,TRBV5-4
CASSEARYARTQYF,medium-sized,TRBJ2-3,TRBV27
CASLPIRDTGELFF,large,TRBJ2-2,TRBV4-3
CASRPQGAHGYSNYGYTF,NA,TRBJ1-2,TRBV3-1
CASVDRTYYEQYF,NA,TRBJ2-7,TRBV2
CATRQGRMNTEAFF,large,TRBJ1-1,TRBV2
CASSQRGTPDYNEQFF,medium-sized,TRBJ2-1,TRBV4-1
CAISESSGGAGSYNEQFF,medium-sized,TRBJ2-1,TRBV10-3